The 29 T cell receptor beta chains presented below share a single source sample, sequenced in a study of T-cell memory formation after mild COVID-19. MiXCR was run by TCRdb on the 5' RACE reads, yielding one entry per CDR3 protein. The sample lists a few hundred thousand distinct CDR3 sequences, around 15% seen once, with approximately 23% in the top ten. The sequenced sample consisted of PBMCs or a T cell subset sorted from them (not recorded which). Receptors were obtained from a young man who had mild COVID-19 (a few samples of this study predate the infection). Cell type and time point are not known.

This clonotype was seen a handful of times. CDR3 nucleotide sequence: TGTGCCAGTGCTACTAGCGGGGGAGCTACCTACAATGAGCAGTTCTTC. Amino acids: CASATSGGATYNEQFF. The chain employs TRBV5-4 and TRBJ2-1; 11 nucleotides match TRBD2. V shed 8 bases, J shed 2 bases, and the junction held 9 bases outside the gene matches. CDR3 size: 16 residues. CDR1 and CDR2 from the germline V gene are SGHNT and YYREEE (reference sequence).

Here the CDR3 DNA reads TGTGCCAGCAGTTGGGGGCGTTCCTACAATGAGCAGTTCTTC. Amino acid sequence: CASSWGRSYNEQFF. The chain carries TRBV12-3 or TRBV12-4 and TRBJ2-1; a weak D match, TRBD1 (6 bases). Trimming removed 4 bases from V and 1 base from J, with 8 bases in between. The CDR3 length is 14 residues.

This clonotype was seen only a few times. The chain employs TRBV11-2 and TRBJ1-5, with 7 bases fitting TRBD1. The CDR3 extends over 15 amino acids. CDR1 is SGHAT and CDR2 is FQNNGV in the germline V gene. The V segment lost 5 bases and the J segment 5 bases; nucleotides outside the gene matches: 9. The DNA for the CDR3 is TGTGCCAGCAGCCACACGGACAGGCGAGATCAGCCCCAGCATTTT. Protein product: CASSHTDRRDQPQHF.

This clonotype was observed a few times. CDR3 in amino acids: CASSLGHGANVLTF. CDR3 in DNA: TGTGCCAGCAGCTTAGGGCACGGGGCCAACGTCCTGACTTTC. The chain links TRBV7-3 to TRBJ2-6; D not resolved. The CDR3 sequence is 14 residues long. With 2 bases removed from V and 4 bases from J, the gap between germline ends came to 6 bases. The germline CDR1 and CDR2 sequences are SGHTA and FQGTGA.

This clonotype was counted a few times. The chain is built from TRBV7-2 and TRBJ2-7; tentatively, D is TRBD2 (6 bases). From germline, CDR1 is SGHTA and CDR2 FQGNSA. V lost 3 bases to trimming and J lost 2 bases, with 14 bases between them. The CDR3 sequence is 15 residues long. CDR3 DNA: TGTGCCAGCAGCTTTGGGGGGATTGGCCCCTACGAGCAGTACTTC. It encodes CASSFGGIGPYEQYF.

This clonotype has just a few counts. J is TRBJ2-3 and V is TRBV7-9, with TRBD1 identical over 7 bases. The germline gives CDR1 SEHNR, CDR2 FQNEAQ (reference sequence). The V and J ends lost 5 bases and 1 base, in that order; junction bases with no gene match: 6. The CDR3 is 15 residues long. CDR3 in DNA: TGTGCCAGCAGCACTCGACAGGGACGCACAGATACGCAGTATTTT. It yields the protein CASSTRQGRTDTQYF.

This clonotype was counted between two and nine times. This CDR3 reads CSVMPGLGNTEAFF. The CDR3 coding sequence is TGCAGCGTGATGCCGGGACTGGGGAATACTGAAGCTTTCTTT. The V gene is TRBV29-1, the J gene TRBJ1-1; TRBD1 might be the D (5 bases). Germline lookup yields CDR1 SQVTM and CDR2 ANQGSEA. V was clipped by 6 bases and J by 5 bases, with 19 bases between them. The CDR3 extends over 14 amino acids.

This chain uses TRBV18 with TRBJ2-2, with D perhaps given as TRBD1 or TRBD2 (5 bases each). CDR1 is KGHSH and CDR2 is LQKENI in the germline V gene. V dropped 2 bases and J dropped 4 bases, with 11 bases sitting between them. The CDR3 contains 15 residues. The CDR3 here is CASSPSAGTTGELFF. The CDR3 DNA is TGTGCCAGCTCACCATCGGCAGGGACCACCGGGGAGCTGTTTTTT.

V is TRBV20-1 and J is TRBJ2-1, with D hard to call. The CDR3 extends over 12 amino acids. Looked up from germline, CDR1 is DFQATT and CDR2 is SNEGSKA (reference sequence). The V end lost 7 bases, the J end lost 0 bases, and 7 bases lay between the germline ends. CDR3 in amino acids: CSGESSYNEQFF. The CDR3 region has the DNA TGCAGTGGCGAGAGCTCCTACAATGAGCAGTTCTTC.

The chain uses TRBV4-1 and TRBJ1-1; a possible D gene is TRBD1 (5 bases). This CDR3 is 12 amino acids long. CDR1 and CDR2 (germline): MGHRA, YSYEKL. The ends were cut back, 8 bases at V and 4 bases at J, with 11 bases in the middle. CDR3 coding DNA: TGCGCCAGCGTGGGTGGGGGCACTGAAGCTTTCTTT. This encodes CASVGGGTEAFF.

This clonotype showed up just a few times. This chain connects TRBV4-2 to TRBJ2-5, with D perhaps matching TRBD2 (5 bases). Per germline, CDR1 LGHNA and CDR2 YNFKEQ. V dropped 0 bases and J dropped 9 bases, with 11 bases sitting between them. The CDR3 contains 13 residues. CDR3 in amino acids: CASSQDRRSAQYF. CDR3 nucleotides: TGTGCCAGCAGCCAAGATAGGAGGTCGGCCCAGTACTTC.

This clonotype was detected ten times or more. V gene TRBV7-9 combines with J gene TRBJ2-7; D ambiguous. V lost 3 bases, J lost 7 bases, and 13 bases lay in between. CDR1 and CDR2 from the germline V gene are SEHNR and FQNEAQ (reference sequence). The CDR3 length is 13 residues. This CDR3 reads CASSLGTVREQYV. CDR3 sequence (DNA): TGTGCCAGCAGCTTGGGCACCGTAAGAGAGCAGTACGTC.

The chain links TRBV28 to TRBJ2-3; D is possibly TRBD1 or TRBD2 (5 bases each). The V gene's germline CDR1 is MDHEN and CDR2 SYDVKM. Trimming removed 5 bases from V and 1 base from J, with 19 bases in between. The CDR3 contains 17 residues. The CDR3 DNA sequence: TGTGCCAGCAGTCCTCATCGGGGTCGACAGCGCACAGATACGCAGTATTTT. Its protein is CASSPHRGRQRTDTQYF.

The genes are TRBV5-1 and TRBJ1-6; D is undetermined. The CDR3 loop spans 12 amino acids. V was pared by 3 bases and J by 8 bases, with 6 bases between. Germline loops: CDR1 SGHRS, CDR2 YFSETQ. CDR3 sequence reads: CASSWPDSPLHF. In nucleotides, the CDR3 is TGCGCCAGCAGCTGGCCTGATTCACCCCTCCACTTT.

This clonotype appeared a few times. This rearrangement joins TRBV4-3 to TRBJ2-5; 7 nucleotides agree with TRBD2. Germline CDR1 is LGHNA and CDR2 is YSLEER. The CDR3 runs to 15 residues. Trimming at V came to 0 bases and at J to 2 bases, leaving 3 bases not matched to a gene. The CDR3 region is CASSQDGTTQETQYF. Here the CDR3 DNA reads TGCGCCAGCAGCCAAGATGGGACTACGCAAGAGACCCAGTACTTC.

This clonotype appeared a few times. The rearrangement links TRBV12-3 or TRBV12-4 to TRBJ2-7; D is ambiguous. This CDR3 has 13 amino acids. Trimming pared 5 bases from V and 2 bases from J, leaving 10 bases between. CDR3 coding DNA: TGTGCCAGCAGTCCCCGGGTCCCCTACGAGCAGTACTTC. Amino acid sequence: CASSPRVPYEQYF.

The rearrangement links TRBV7-3 to TRBJ2-3, with 11 positions matching TRBD2. Per germline, CDR1 SGHTA and CDR2 FQGTGA. The CDR3 runs 19 residues. The J segment lost 0 bases and the V segment lost 2 bases, leaving 10 bases of the junction unmatched. CDR3 residues: CASSLGTSGGPISTDTQYF. DNA of the CDR3: TGTGCCAGCAGCTTAGGAACTAGCGGGGGACCCATTAGCACAGATACGCAGTATTTT.

The sample holds many counts of this clonotype. The CDR3 loop is CSARDRVLNTEAFF. Here the CDR3 DNA reads TGCAGTGCTAGAGATCGGGTACTGAACACTGAAGCTTTCTTT. V gene TRBV20-1 combines with J gene TRBJ1-1; no clear D. The CDR3 sequence is 14 residues long. The germline CDR1 and CDR2 sequences are DFQATT and SNEGSKA (reference sequence). V gave up 0 bases and J gave up 0 bases, with 8 bases separating them.

The J gene is TRBJ1-1, the V gene TRBV6-5; maybe TRBD1 (5 bases). CDR3 size: 15 residues. The germline V gene has CDR1 MNHEY and CDR2 SVGAGI. The V gene lost 6 bases and the J gene lost 4 bases, with 18 bases spanning the gap. The CDR3 sequence: CASSTGARLGTEAFF. The DNA for the CDR3 is TGTGCCAGCAGCACCGGGGCTAGACTTGGCACTGAAGCTTTCTTT.

This clonotype appeared many times. J is TRBJ2-5 and V is TRBV5-1; D possibly uses TRBD1 or TRBD2 (5 bases each). This CDR3 region has 14 residues. The germline gives CDR1 SGHRS, CDR2 YFSETQ. V gave up 0 bases and J gave up 1 base, with 7 bases separating them. CDR3 loop: CASSLEGSQETQYF. CDR3 DNA: TGCGCCAGCAGCTTGGAGGGGAGCCAAGAGACCCAGTACTTC.

This chain uses TRBV29-1 with TRBJ1-2; tentatively, D is TRBD1 (6 bases). From germline, CDR1 is SQVTM and CDR2 ANQGSEA. The CDR3 is 14 residues long. The germline V and J ends were trimmed by 6 bases and 5 bases, with 19 bases remaining between them. CDR3 amino acids: CSVWGRPGAYGYTF. The CDR3 DNA is TGCAGCGTGTGGGGAAGACCAGGGGCATATGGCTACACCTTC.

The sample holds a few counts of this clonotype. The gene calls are TRBV12-3 or TRBV12-4 and TRBJ2-7; D remains unclear. The CDR3 is 15 amino acids. Trimming took 3 bases from V and 0 from J, leaving 12 bases between them. Here the CDR3 reads CASSFGISNSYEQYF. CDR3 in DNA: TGTGCCAGCAGTTTCGGTATCTCCAACTCCTACGAGCAGTACTTC.

This clonotype has only a few counts. V usage is TRBV5-1 and J usage is TRBJ1-3, with TRBD1 identical over 8 bases. V shed 3 bases and J 4 bases; nucleotides not matched to a gene: 6. Germline V CDR1 and CDR2: SGHRS, YFSETQ. This CDR3 is built from 15 residues. The CDR3 DNA reads TGCGCCAGCAGCTGGTGGACAGGGAGAGGAAACACCATATATTTT. Amino acids: CASSWWTGRGNTIYF.

The chain couples TRBV20-1 to TRBJ2-1; D perhaps matches TRBD2 (6 bases). V was clipped by 6 bases and J by 12 bases, with 15 bases between them. The germline V gene has CDR1 DFQATT and CDR2 SNEGSKA (reference sequence). There are 11 residues in the CDR3. DNA of the CDR3: TGCAGTGCCACCTCGTCCGGGGGGCAGTTCTTC. It specifies CSATSSGGQFF.

The sample holds a few counts of this clonotype. V usage is TRBV5-1 and J usage is TRBJ1-4, with D tentatively TRBD1 (5 bases). The V gene lost 2 bases and the J gene lost 4 bases, with 9 bases spanning the gap. CDR3 length: 14 amino acids. The germline CDR1 and CDR2 sequences are SGHRS and YFSETQ. The CDR3 spells CASSFSGNNEKLFF. CDR3 nucleotides: TGCGCCAGCAGCTTCTCAGGGAATAATGAAAAACTGTTTTTT.

This clonotype was recorded a few times. The V call is TRBV10-3, the J call TRBJ2-2; 8 bases match TRBD2. Germline lookup yields CDR1 ENHRY and CDR2 SYGVKD. The ends lost 7 bases at V and 5 bases at J; junction bases unmatched: 3. The CDR3 runs to 13 residues. CDR3 protein: CAINSGVTGELFF. The CDR3 DNA reads as TGTGCCATCAATAGCGGGGTAACCGGGGAGCTGTTTTTT.

V and J are TRBV4-1 and TRBJ1-4, with 7 bases that match TRBD1. CDR3 length: 15 amino acids. Trimming took 4 bases from V and 8 from J; bases not matched to a gene: 10. The V gene's germline CDR1 is MGHRA and CDR2 YSYEKL. Written as DNA, the CDR3 is TGCGCCAGCAGCCTAGATCCGGGACAGCCGGAAAAACTGTTTTTT. As protein: CASSLDPGQPEKLFF.

This clonotype was seen at least ten times. The chain couples TRBV5-1 to TRBJ2-1, with D perhaps matching TRBD1 or TRBD2 (5 bases each). Germline assignment: CDR1 SGHRS and CDR2 YFSETQ. The germline V and J ends were trimmed by 3 bases and 10 bases, with 8 bases remaining between them. This CDR3 comprises 11 residues. This CDR3 is CASSWDLEQFF. The CDR3, as DNA: TGCGCCAGCAGCTGGGACCTCGAGCAGTTCTTC.

The rearrangement joins TRBV14 to TRBJ1-5; D remains ambiguous. With 1 base removed from V and 7 bases from J, the gap between germline ends came to 8 bases. The germline V gene has CDR1 SGHDN and CDR2 FVKESK. The length of the CDR3 is 13 residues. The CDR3 sequence is CASSQGGHQPQHF. The CDR3 DNA reads TGTGCCAGCAGCCAAGGGGGTCACCAGCCCCAGCATTTT.